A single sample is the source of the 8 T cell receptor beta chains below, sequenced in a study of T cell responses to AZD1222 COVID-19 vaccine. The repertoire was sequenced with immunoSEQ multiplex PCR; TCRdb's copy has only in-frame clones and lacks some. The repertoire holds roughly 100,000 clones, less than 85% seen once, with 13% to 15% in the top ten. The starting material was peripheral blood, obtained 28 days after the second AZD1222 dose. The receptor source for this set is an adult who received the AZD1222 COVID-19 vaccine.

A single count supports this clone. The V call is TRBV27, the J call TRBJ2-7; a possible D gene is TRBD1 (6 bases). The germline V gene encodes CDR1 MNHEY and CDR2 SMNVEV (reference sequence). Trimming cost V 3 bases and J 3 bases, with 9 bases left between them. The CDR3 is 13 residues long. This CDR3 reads CASSFGQIYEQYF. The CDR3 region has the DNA TGTGCCAGCAGTTTCGGACAGATCTACGAGCAGTACTTC.

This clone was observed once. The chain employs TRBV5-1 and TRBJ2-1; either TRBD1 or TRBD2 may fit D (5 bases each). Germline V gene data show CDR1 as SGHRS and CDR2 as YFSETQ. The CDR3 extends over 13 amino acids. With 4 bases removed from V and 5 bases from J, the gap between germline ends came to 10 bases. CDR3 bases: TGCGCCAGCAGCGAGGGACCGAACAATGAGCAGTTCTTC. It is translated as CASSEGPNNEQFF.

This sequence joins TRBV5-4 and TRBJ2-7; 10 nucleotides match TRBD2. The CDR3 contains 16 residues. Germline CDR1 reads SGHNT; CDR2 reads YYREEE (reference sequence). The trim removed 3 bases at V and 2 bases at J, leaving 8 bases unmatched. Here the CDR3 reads CASSSPTSGDPYEQYF. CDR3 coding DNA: TGTGCCAGCAGCTCCCCTACTAGCGGGGATCCCTACGAGCAGTACTTC.

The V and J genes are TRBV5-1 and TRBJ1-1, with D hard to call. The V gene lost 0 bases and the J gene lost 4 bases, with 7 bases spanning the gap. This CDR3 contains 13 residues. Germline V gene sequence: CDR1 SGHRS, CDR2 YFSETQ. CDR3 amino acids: CASSLVSATEAFF. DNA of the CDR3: TGCGCCAGCAGCTTGGTTTCAGCCACTGAAGCTTTCTTT.

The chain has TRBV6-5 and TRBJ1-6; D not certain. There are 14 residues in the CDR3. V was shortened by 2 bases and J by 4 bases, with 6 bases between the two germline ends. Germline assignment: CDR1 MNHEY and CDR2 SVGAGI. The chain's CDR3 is CASSYAEYNSPLHF. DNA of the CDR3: TGTGCCAGCAGTTACGCAGAATATAATTCACCCCTCCACTTT.

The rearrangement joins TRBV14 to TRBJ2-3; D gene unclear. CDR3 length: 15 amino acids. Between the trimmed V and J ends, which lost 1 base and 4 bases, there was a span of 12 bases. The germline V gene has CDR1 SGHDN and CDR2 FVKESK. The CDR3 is CASSQASLRSDTQYF. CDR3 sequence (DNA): TGTGCCAGCAGCCAAGCGAGTCTGAGATCAGATACGCAGTATTTT.

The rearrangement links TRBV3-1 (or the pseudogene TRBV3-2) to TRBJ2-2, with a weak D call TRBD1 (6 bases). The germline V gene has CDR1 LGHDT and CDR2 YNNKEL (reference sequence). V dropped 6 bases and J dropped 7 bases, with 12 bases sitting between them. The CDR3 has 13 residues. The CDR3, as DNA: TGTGCCAGCAGTCTACAGGGCAGCGGGGAGCTGTTTTTT. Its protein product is CASSLQGSGELFF.

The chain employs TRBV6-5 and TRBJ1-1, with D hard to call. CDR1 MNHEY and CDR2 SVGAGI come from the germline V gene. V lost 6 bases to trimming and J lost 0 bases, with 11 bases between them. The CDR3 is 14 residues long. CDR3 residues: CASRVVTMNTEAFF. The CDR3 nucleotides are TGTGCCAGCAGGGTAGTAACGATGAACACTGAAGCTTTCTTT.